This TCR beta chain was sequenced for a study of T cell repertoires in cytomegalovirus infection. Study summary: Recently described HLA-C-restricted plus well-studied HLA-B-restricted CMV epitopes were used. Public TCR beta signatures provided an indication of both CMV infection and a matching HLA type.

Study-level findings and limits: People with CMV and the relevant HLA were identified by cumulative public TCR beta family frequency. CMV-specific HLA-C-restricted TCR beta clonotypes dominated the ex vivo response.

Concerning this clonotype: Its antigen remains unidentified.

The CDR3 has 17 amino acids. Per germline, CDR1 MNHEY and CDR2 SMNVEV (reference sequence). J was trimmed by 3 bases and V by 4 bases; bases with no gene match: 11. TCRdb called the reads again in MiXCR, with one record for every CDR3 protein. The table lists over 250,000 distinct CDR3 sequences, 20% to 25% of them singletons. The source is a human donor in good health (CMV status not recorded). Some clones in this sample may be carry-over from other donors' samples. Sequencing used cultured PBMCs, obtained from culture after CMV antigen stimulation. The chain links TRBV27 to TRBJ1-5, with 8 bases fitting TRBD1. CDR3 region: CASSSGQGRGYNQPQHF. DNA for the CDR3: TGTGCCAGCAGTTCCGGACAGGGAAGGGGATACAATCAGCCCCAGCATTTT.